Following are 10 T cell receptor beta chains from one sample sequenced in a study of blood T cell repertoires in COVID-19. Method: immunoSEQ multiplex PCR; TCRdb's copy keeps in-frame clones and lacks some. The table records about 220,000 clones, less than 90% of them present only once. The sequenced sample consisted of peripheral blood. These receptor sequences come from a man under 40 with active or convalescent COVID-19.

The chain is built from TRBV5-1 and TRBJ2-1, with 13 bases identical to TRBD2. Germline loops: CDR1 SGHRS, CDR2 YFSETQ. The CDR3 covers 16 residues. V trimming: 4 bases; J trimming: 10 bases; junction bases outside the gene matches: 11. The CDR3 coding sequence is TGCGCCAGCAGCCAAACCGGGACTAGCGGGACGGGGGAGCAGTTCTTC. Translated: CASSQTGTSGTGEQFF.

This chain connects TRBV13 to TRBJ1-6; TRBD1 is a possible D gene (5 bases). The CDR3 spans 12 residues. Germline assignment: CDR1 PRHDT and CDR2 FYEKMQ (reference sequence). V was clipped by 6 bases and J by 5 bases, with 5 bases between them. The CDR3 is CASRTDNSPLHF. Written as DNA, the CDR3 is TGTGCCAGCAGGACAGATAATTCACCCCTCCACTTT.

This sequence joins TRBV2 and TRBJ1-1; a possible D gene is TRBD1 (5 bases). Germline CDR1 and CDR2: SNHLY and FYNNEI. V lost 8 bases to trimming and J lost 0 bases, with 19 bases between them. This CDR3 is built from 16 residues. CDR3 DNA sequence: TGTGCCAGCGGACTACCGGGAGGGACTTTGAACACTGAAGCTTTCTTT. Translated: CASGLPGGTLNTEAFF.

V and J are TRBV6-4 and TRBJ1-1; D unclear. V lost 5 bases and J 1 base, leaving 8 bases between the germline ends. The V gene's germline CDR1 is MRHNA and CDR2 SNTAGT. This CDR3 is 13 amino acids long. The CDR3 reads CASSYSQNTEAFF. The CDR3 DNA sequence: TGTGCCAGCAGTTACAGCCAGAACACTGAAGCTTTCTTT.

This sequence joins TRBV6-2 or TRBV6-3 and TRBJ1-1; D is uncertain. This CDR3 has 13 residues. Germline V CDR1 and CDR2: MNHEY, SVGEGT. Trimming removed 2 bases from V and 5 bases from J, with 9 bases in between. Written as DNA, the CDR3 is TGTGCCAGCAGTTACACGGGGAGGACTGAAGCTTTCTTT. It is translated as CASSYTGRTEAFF.

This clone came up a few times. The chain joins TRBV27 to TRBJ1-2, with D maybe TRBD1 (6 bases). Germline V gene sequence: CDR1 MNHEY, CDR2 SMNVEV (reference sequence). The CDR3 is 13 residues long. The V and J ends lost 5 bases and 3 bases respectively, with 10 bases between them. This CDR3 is CASSETGYYGYTF. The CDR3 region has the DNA TGTGCCAGCAGTGAAACAGGGTACTATGGCTACACCTTC.

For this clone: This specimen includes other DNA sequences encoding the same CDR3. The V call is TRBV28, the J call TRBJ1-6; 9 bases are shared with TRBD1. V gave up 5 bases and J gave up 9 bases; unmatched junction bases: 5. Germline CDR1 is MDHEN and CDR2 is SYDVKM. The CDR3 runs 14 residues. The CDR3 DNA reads TGTGCCAGCAGTAGGGGACAGGGTGGTTCACCCCTCCACTTT. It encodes CASSRGQGGSPLHF.

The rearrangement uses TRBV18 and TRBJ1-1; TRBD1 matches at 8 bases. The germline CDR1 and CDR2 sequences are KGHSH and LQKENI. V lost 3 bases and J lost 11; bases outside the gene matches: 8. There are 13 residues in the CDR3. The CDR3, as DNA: TGTGCCAGCTCACCCGGCCTTCGGGACAGGGCTTTCTTT. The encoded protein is CASSPGLRDRAFF. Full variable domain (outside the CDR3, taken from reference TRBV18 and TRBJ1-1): NAGVMQNPRHLVRRRGQEARLRCSPMKGHSHVYWYRQLPEEGLKFMVYLQKENIIDESGMPKERFSAEFPKEGPSILRIQQVVRGDSAAYFCASSPGLRDRAFFGQGTRLTVV.

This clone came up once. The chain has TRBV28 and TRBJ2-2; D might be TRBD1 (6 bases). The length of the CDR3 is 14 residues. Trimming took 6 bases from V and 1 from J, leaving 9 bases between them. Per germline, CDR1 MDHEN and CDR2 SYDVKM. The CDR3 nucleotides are TGTGCCAGCAGCATAGGGGGGAACACCGGGGAGCTGTTTTTT. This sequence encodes CASSIGGNTGELFF.

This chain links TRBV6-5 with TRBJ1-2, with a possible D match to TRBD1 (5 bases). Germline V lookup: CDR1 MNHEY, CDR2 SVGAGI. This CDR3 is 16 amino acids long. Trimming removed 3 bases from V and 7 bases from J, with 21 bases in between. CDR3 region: CASSYGDGLRRGGYTF. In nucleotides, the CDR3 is TGTGCCAGCAGTTATGGAGACGGGTTAAGGAGGGGTGGCTACACCTTC.